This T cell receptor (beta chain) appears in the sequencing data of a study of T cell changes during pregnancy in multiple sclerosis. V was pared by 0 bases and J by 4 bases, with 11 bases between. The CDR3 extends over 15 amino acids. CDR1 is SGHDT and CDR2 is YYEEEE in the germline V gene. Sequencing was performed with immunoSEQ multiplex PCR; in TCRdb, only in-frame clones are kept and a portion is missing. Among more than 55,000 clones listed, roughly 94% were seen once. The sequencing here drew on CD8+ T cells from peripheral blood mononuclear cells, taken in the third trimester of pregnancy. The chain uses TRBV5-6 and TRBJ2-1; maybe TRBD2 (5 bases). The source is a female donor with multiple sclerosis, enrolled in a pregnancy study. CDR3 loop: CASSLAVAPYNEQFF. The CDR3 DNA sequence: TGTGCCAGCAGCTTGGCGGTAGCGCCATACAATGAGCAGTTCTTC. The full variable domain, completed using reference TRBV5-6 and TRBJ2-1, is DAGVTQSPTHLIKTRGQQVTLRCSPKSGHDTVSWYQQALGQGPQFIFQYYEEEERQRGNFPDRFSGHQFPNYSSELNVNALLLGDSALYLCASSLAVAPYNEQFFGPGTRLTVL.